A single sample gave rise to the 20 T cell receptor beta chains below, sequenced in a study of cytomegalovirus exposure and HLA in healthy donors. It was with 60 Vbeta and 13 Jbeta primers that the PCR ran. TCRdb's table, derived via immunoSEQ multiplex PCR, lists solely in-frame clones and lacks some. The sample lists 130,000 to 150,000 clones; 82% were seen once. The sample taken for sequencing was PBMCs. The receptors were gathered from a male donor in good health and CMV-seronegative.

The rearrangement uses TRBV28 and TRBJ1-1, with 9 bases fitting TRBD1. Unmatched junction bases numbered 10, after V lost 3 bases and J lost 8 bases. The CDR3 is made up of 15 amino acids. Looked up from germline, CDR1 is MDHEN and CDR2 is SYDVKM. For the CDR3, the DNA is TGTGCCAGCAGTTTTGGACAGGGGCCGTCTTTAGAAGCTTTCTTT. The encoded protein is CASSFGQGPSLEAFF.

V and J are TRBV4-2 and TRBJ2-1; tentative D call: TRBD2 (7 bases). V gave up 3 bases and J gave up 10 bases, with 25 bases separating them. The CDR3 contains 17 residues. In germline, CDR1 is LGHNA, CDR2 YNFKEQ. The CDR3 DNA follows: TGTGCCAGCAGCCACAGTCGGGGGTTAGGGGGAGGGGGGGAGCAGTTCTTC. Protein product: CASSHSRGLGGGGEQFF.

V is TRBV18 and J is TRBJ1-5; D unclear. The CDR3 spans 16 residues. CDR1 and CDR2 (germline): KGHSH, LQKENI. The V and J ends lost 6 bases and 0 bases respectively, with 15 bases between them. DNA of the CDR3: TGTGCCAGCTCCGGGTTTCGCGCAGATAGCAATCAGCCCCAGCATTTT. As protein: CASSGFRADSNQPQHF.

This chain uses TRBV28 with TRBJ2-7; tentative D call: TRBD1 (7 bases). Trimming took 2 bases from V and 5 from J, leaving 19 bases between them. The germline V gene has CDR1 MDHEN and CDR2 SYDVKM. The CDR3 is 16 residues long. In nucleotides, the CDR3 is TGTGCCAGCAGTTTAGACCTCCTTGGAGGGGGCGACGAGCAGTACTTC. It yields the protein CASSLDLLGGGDEQYF.

The chain is built from TRBV6-6 and TRBJ2-1; 9 bases agree with TRBD1. Trimming at V came to 6 bases and at J to 4 bases, leaving 4 bases not matched to a gene. This CDR3 region has 14 residues. The germline V gene encodes CDR1 MNHNY and CDR2 SVGAGI (reference sequence). The CDR3 bases are TGTGCCAGCAGAGACAGGGGGGGGTACAATGAGCAGTTCTTC. Translating gives CASRDRGGYNEQFF.

This chain joins TRBV19 and TRBJ1-1; the match to TRBD1 covers 8 bases. Germline values: CDR1 LNHDA, CDR2 SQIVND (reference sequence). V lost 5 bases to trimming and J lost 5 bases; unmatched junction nucleotides: 7. The length of the CDR3 is 14 residues. Here the CDR3 reads CASSYGQGRTEAFF. In DNA form, the CDR3 reads TGTGCCAGTAGTTATGGACAGGGTCGTACTGAAGCTTTCTTT.

The V and J genes are TRBV9 and TRBJ2-5, with D possibly matching TRBD1 (5 bases). The CDR3 runs to 14 residues. CDR1 and CDR2 from the germline V gene are SGDLS and YYNGEE. V was pared by 3 bases and J by 11 bases, with 20 bases between. The CDR3 region is CASSADSISNEQYF. The CDR3 coding sequence is TGTGCCAGCAGCGCAGACAGTATCTCGAATGAGCAGTACTTC.

The chain couples TRBV5-1 to TRBJ1-2, with 8 bases identical to TRBD1. CDR1 SGHRS and CDR2 YFSETQ come from the germline V gene. The trim removed 3 bases at V and 4 bases at J, leaving 2 bases unmatched. The CDR3 is made up of 13 amino acids. CDR3 bases: TGCGCCAGCAGCTCGGGACAGGCCTATGGCTACACCTTC. It translates to CASSSGQAYGYTF.

CDR3 coding DNA: TGCAGTGCTAGAGTGACGGGTAGGCAGTTCTTC. It encodes CSARVTGRQFF. The rearrangement links TRBV20-1 to TRBJ2-1; no clear D gene. The V end lost 1 base, the J end lost 12 bases, and 10 bases lay between the germline ends. This CDR3 contains 11 residues. Germline V gives CDR1 DFQATT, CDR2 SNEGSKA (reference sequence).

The rearrangement links TRBV25-1 to TRBJ2-2; D uncertain. The V gene's germline CDR1 is MGHDK and CDR2 SYGVNS. The CDR3 contains 16 residues. Trimming removed 3 bases at V and 6 bases at J, with 17 bases between. DNA of the CDR3: TGTGCCAGCAGTGACGCGGCAGTTGGCGCCGCCGGGGAGCTGTTTTTT. This gives the protein CASSDAAVGAAGELFF. Complete variable domain (other parts from reference TRBV25-1 and TRBJ2-2): EADIYQTPRYLVIGTGKKITLECSQTMGHDKMYWYQQDPGMELHLIHYSYGVNSTEKGDLSSESTVSRIRTEHFPLTLESARPSHTSQYLCASSDAAVGAAGELFFGEGSRLTVL.

This chain links TRBV19 with TRBJ1-5; 8 positions agree with TRBD1. The CDR3 consists of 13 residues. V trimming: 6 bases; J trimming: 4 bases; junction bases outside the gene matches: 2. Germline CDR1 is LNHDA and CDR2 is SQIVND (reference sequence). CDR3 coding DNA: TGTGCCAGTAGACGGACAGGGAATCAGCCCCAGCATTTT. Translating gives CASRRTGNQPQHF.

In DNA form, the CDR3 reads TGCGCCAGCAGTCTCGGACAGGGACCACCTAGCAATCAGCCCCAGCATTTT. Encoded protein: CASSLGQGPPSNQPQHF. J is TRBJ1-5 and V is TRBV10-1; 8 positions match TRBD1. Germline V gene sequence: CDR1 WNHNN, CDR2 SYGVQD (reference sequence). The CDR3 totals 17 residues. The junction had 9 bases not matched to a gene; V was cut back by 5 bases and J by 0 bases.

V usage is TRBV11-2 and J usage is TRBJ2-1; D not certain. The CDR3 covers 14 residues. Trimming removed 4 bases at V and 5 bases at J, with 12 bases between. The germline V gene has CDR1 SGHAT and CDR2 FQNNGV. The CDR3 DNA reads TGTGCCAGCAGCTCCGCATCCAGAAACAATGAGCAGTTCTTC. Its protein is CASSSASRNNEQFF.

The V gene is TRBV13, the J gene TRBJ1-2; 7 bases map to TRBD1. CDR1 is PRHDT, CDR2 FYEKMQ, per germline (reference sequence). The CDR3 length is 15 residues. V was clipped by 2 bases and J by 2 bases; unmatched bases: 5. CDR3 residues: CASSLQGTANYGYTF. DNA of the CDR3: TGTGCCAGCAGCTTACAGGGGACAGCGAACTATGGCTACACCTTC.

The V and J genes are TRBV6-5 and TRBJ2-4, with 10 bases aligning to TRBD1. V was pared by 6 bases and J by 0 bases, with 2 bases of the junction left unmatched. The CDR3 contains 15 residues. In germline, CDR1 is MNHEY, CDR2 SVGAGI. CDR3 residues: CASSRQGAAKNIQYF. CDR3 DNA sequence: TGTGCCAGCAGCCGACAGGGGGCAGCCAAAAACATTCAGTACTTC.

The rearrangement links TRBV11-2 to TRBJ2-3; TRBD1 matches at 9 bases. The CDR3 runs to 17 residues. Germline loops: CDR1 SGHAT, CDR2 FQNNGV. V lost 2 bases and J lost 4; bases outside the gene matches: 10. CDR3 coding DNA: TGTGCCAGCAGCTTAACATTCGGGACAGGGTGGGCAGATACGCAGTATTTT. Protein: CASSLTFGTGWADTQYF.

V gene TRBV4-3 combines with J gene TRBJ2-1; the match to TRBD2 covers 8 bases. J lost 0 bases, V lost 0 bases, and 4 bases had no gene match. The CDR3 consists of 17 residues. CDR1 is LGHNA and CDR2 is YSLEER in the germline V gene. The chain's CDR3 is CASSQDIAGSSYNEQFF. The CDR3, as DNA: TGCGCCAGCAGCCAAGATATAGCGGGGAGCTCCTACAATGAGCAGTTCTTC.

This rearrangement joins TRBV28 to TRBJ1-1, with TRBD1 identical over 7 bases. The ends lost 4 bases at V and 6 bases at J; junction bases unmatched: 11. CDR1 is MDHEN and CDR2 is SYDVKM in the germline V gene. The CDR3 is 15 amino acids. The CDR3 protein is CASSSQGGGYPEAFF. DNA of the CDR3: TGTGCCAGCAGTTCCCAGGGGGGTGGGTACCCTGAAGCTTTCTTT.

The chain employs TRBV28 and TRBJ2-2; 11 nucleotides line up with TRBD2. CDR1 is MDHEN, CDR2 SYDVKM, per germline. CDR3 length: 15 amino acids. J gave up 2 bases and V 6 bases, and 2 bases lay outside the gene matches. Here the CDR3 DNA reads TGTGCCAGCAGCCGACTAGCGGGAAACACCGGGGAGCTGTTTTTT. Translation gives CASSRLAGNTGELFF.

This chain connects TRBV4-2 to TRBJ2-3, with 7 nucleotides matching TRBD2. With V trimmed by 1 base and J by 0 bases, 4 bases remained unmatched. The CDR3 runs to 16 residues. Germline V gene sequence: CDR1 LGHNA, CDR2 YNFKEQ. CDR3 sequence reads: CASSQAPLASTDTQYF. In DNA, the CDR3 is TGTGCCAGCAGCCAAGCTCCACTAGCGAGCACAGATACGCAGTATTTT.